These 14 T cell receptor beta chains originate from one sample sequenced in a study of CD8 T cells in ankylosing spondylitis. TCRdb independently ran MiXCR on the 5' RACE reads; one entry per CDR3 protein. The sample lists approximately 9,000 distinct CDR3 sequences; around 4.2% were seen once. Sequencing was carried out using blood, either unsorted or a sorted T cell fraction (not recorded which). These receptors were taken from a female donor with ankylosing spondylitis or in good health (not recorded which).

This clonotype was seen ten or more times. This chain connects TRBV9 to TRBJ2-1; TRBD2 aligns across 9 bases. This CDR3 is built from 15 residues. CDR1 is SGDLS, CDR2 YYNGEE, per germline. The trim removed 0 bases at V and 2 bases at J, leaving 0 bases unmatched. In nucleotides, the CDR3 is TGTGCCAGCAGCGTAGTAGCGGGGGCCTACAATGAGCAGTTCTTC. Its translation: CASSVVAGAYNEQFF.

This clonotype was recorded many times. The chain uses TRBV9 and TRBJ2-1; 9 bases align to TRBD1. The germline gives CDR1 SGDLS, CDR2 YYNGEE. Trimming at V came to 7 bases and at J to 4 bases, leaving 12 bases not matched to a gene. The CDR3 runs to 16 residues. CDR3 sequence (DNA): TGTGCCAGCGGAAAACAGGGGGCTGATTTATACAATGAGCAGTTCTTC. Protein: CASGKQGADLYNEQFF.

This clonotype has only a few counts. This chain connects TRBV9 to TRBJ2-2, with 10 bases identical to TRBD2. Per the germline V gene, CDR1 is SGDLS and CDR2 is YYNGEE. There are 16 residues in the CDR3. The trim removed 3 bases at V and 4 bases at J, leaving 6 bases unmatched. The CDR3 DNA follows: TGTGCCAGCAGCGCAGCTAGCGGGGGAACCACCGGGGAGCTGTTTTTT. It encodes CASSAASGGTTGELFF.

This clonotype is termed medium-sized (0.01 to 0.1%). V usage is TRBV9 and J usage is TRBJ1-3; D is undetermined. The germline CDR1 and CDR2 sequences are SGDLS and YYNGEE. This CDR3 comprises 14 residues. The V end was cut by 4 bases, the J end by 3 bases, with 11 bases between. Here the CDR3 DNA reads TGTGCCAGCAGCACTCTCGATCGTGGAAACACCATATATTTT. Protein product: CASSTLDRGNTIYF.

This clonotype occurred many times. The gene calls are TRBV9 and TRBJ2-3, with 8 bases lining up with TRBD2. Germline CDR1 is SGDLS and CDR2 is YYNGEE. Trimming took 0 bases from V and 1 from J; bases not matched to a gene: 10. This CDR3 is built from 18 residues. The CDR3 coding sequence is TGTGCCAGCAGCGTAGAAGGTTCCTGGCGGGGGGGCACAGATACGCAGTATTTT. Protein sequence: CASSVEGSWRGGTDTQYF.

Relative to its sample, this clonotype is medium-sized. The chain recombines TRBV9 with TRBJ1-1; 7 bases map to TRBD1. CDR3 length equals 13 residues. After removal of 3 bases from V and 6 bases from J, the junction contained 5 bases not matched to a gene. Germline V lookup: CDR1 SGDLS, CDR2 YYNGEE. The CDR3: CASSAGQGAEAFF. CDR3 bases: TGTGCCAGCAGCGCGGGGCAGGGGGCTGAAGCTTTCTTT.

There are many counts of this clonotype. The genes are TRBV9 and TRBJ1-2, with TRBD1 matching over 8 bases. V trimming: 0 bases; J trimming: 4 bases; junction bases outside the gene matches: 2. The CDR3 contains 14 residues. Per the germline V gene, CDR1 is SGDLS and CDR2 is YYNGEE. This chain's CDR3 is CASSVDDRGYGYTF. The CDR3 coding sequence is TGTGCCAGCAGCGTAGATGACAGGGGCTATGGCTACACCTTC.

In its sample, this clonotype ranks as medium-sized. The chain combines TRBV9 with TRBJ1-1; no definite D call. V gave up 4 bases and J gave up 5 bases, with 9 bases separating them. Germline V lookup: CDR1 SGDLS, CDR2 YYNGEE. CDR3 size: 12 residues. The CDR3 nucleotides read TGTGCCAGCAGCCCCGCCGGAACTGAAGCTTTCTTT. It codes for CASSPAGTEAFF. The complete variable domain, with remaining parts taken from reference TRBV9 and TRBJ1-1, reads DSGVTQTPKHLITATGQRVTLRCSPRSGDLSVYWYQQSLDQGLQFLIQYYNGEERAKGNILERFSAQQFPDLHSELNLSSLELGDSALYFCASSPAGTEAFFGQGTRLTVV.

The chain links TRBV21-1 to TRBJ2-5; TRBD1 is taken as the D call from the table, unchecked against the DNA. TRBV21-1 is recorded as a pseudogene. The CDR3 spans 13 residues. The CDR3 nucleotides are TGTGCCAGCACCCCTACGGGGCGCGAGACCCAGTACTTC. Translation gives CASTPTGRETQYF.

This clonotype was seen at least ten times. The chain carries TRBV9 and TRBJ1-1; 7 nucleotides agree with TRBD1. The CDR3 is 15 amino acids. V gave up 4 bases and J gave up 5 bases; unmatched junction bases: 11. Germline V gene lookup returns CDR1 SGDLS and CDR2 YYNGEE. CDR3: CASSKEDRDWTEAFF. Written as DNA, the CDR3 is TGTGCCAGCAGCAAAGAAGACAGGGATTGGACTGAAGCTTTCTTT.

This chain connects TRBV9 to TRBJ2-2; no clear D gene. This CDR3 is built from 14 residues. Between the trimmed V and J ends, which lost 0 bases and 5 bases, there was a span of 8 bases. In germline, CDR1 is SGDLS, CDR2 YYNGEE. The CDR3 coding sequence is TGTGCCAGCAGCGTAGCTGGGAAAACCGGGGAGCTGTTTTTT. It specifies CASSVAGKTGELFF. Filled out from reference TRBV9 and TRBJ2-2, the complete variable domain reads DSGVTQTPKHLITATGQRVTLRCSPRSGDLSVYWYQQSLDQGLQFLIQYYNGEERAKGNILERFSAQQFPDLHSELNLSSLELGDSALYFCASSVAGKTGELFFGEGSRLTVL.

This clonotype is judged medium-sized. The V gene is TRBV9, the J gene TRBJ2-3; TRBD2 aligns across 8 bases. The germline V gene has CDR1 SGDLS and CDR2 YYNGEE. V was clipped by 4 bases and J by 2 bases; unmatched bases: 12. The CDR3 length is 17 residues. CDR3 sequence reads: CASSPDARGGHTDTQYF. In DNA, the CDR3 is TGTGCCAGCAGCCCCGACGCCCGGGGGGGCCACACAGATACGCAGTATTTT.

This clonotype has a count of ten or more. V is TRBV9 and J is TRBJ2-3; D might be TRBD2 (6 bases). The germline V gene has CDR1 SGDLS and CDR2 YYNGEE. With 3 bases removed from V and 2 bases from J, the gap between germline ends came to 13 bases. The CDR3 is made up of 15 amino acids. The CDR3 loop is CASSGPGGNTDTQYF. In nucleotides, the CDR3 is TGTGCCAGCAGCGGGCCGGGCGGGAACACAGATACGCAGTATTTT.

In this sample, this clonotype turned up many times. The V and J genes are TRBV9 and TRBJ2-2; tentatively, D is TRBD1 or TRBD2 (6 bases each). Germline CDR1 reads SGDLS; CDR2 reads YYNGEE. This CDR3 comprises 14 residues. The ends were cut back, 4 bases at V and 4 bases at J, with 11 bases in the middle. The CDR3 loop reads CASSPRGPTGELFF. The CDR3 region has the DNA TGTGCCAGCAGCCCCCGGGGGCCCACCGGGGAGCTGTTTTTT.